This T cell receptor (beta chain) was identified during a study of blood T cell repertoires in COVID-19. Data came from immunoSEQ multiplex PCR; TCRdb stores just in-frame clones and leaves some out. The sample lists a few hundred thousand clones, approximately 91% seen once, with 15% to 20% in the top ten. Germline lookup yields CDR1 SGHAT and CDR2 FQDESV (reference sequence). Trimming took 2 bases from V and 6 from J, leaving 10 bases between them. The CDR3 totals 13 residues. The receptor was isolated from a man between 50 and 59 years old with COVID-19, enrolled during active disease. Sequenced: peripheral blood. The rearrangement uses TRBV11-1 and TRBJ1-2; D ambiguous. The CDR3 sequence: CASSLSGDDGYTF. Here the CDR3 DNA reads TGTGCCAGCAGCTTATCAGGTGATGATGGCTACACCTTC. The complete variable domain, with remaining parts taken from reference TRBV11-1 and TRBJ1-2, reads EAEVAQSPRYKITEKSQAVAFWCDPISGHATLYWYRQILGQGPELLVQFQDESVVDDSQLPKDRFSAERLKGVDSTLKIQPAELGDSAMYLCASSLSGDDGYTFGSGTRLTVV.